Listed here are 6 T cell receptor beta chains from one sample, sequenced in a study of T cells after yellow fever vaccination. Using its own MiXCR run on the 5' RACE reads, TCRdb lists one record per CDR3 protein. The sample contains about 580,000 distinct CDR3 sequences, less than 20% of which appear only once. This material consisted of PBMCs, taken less than 6 days after the first yellow fever vaccination. The receptors stem from a man aged 18 to 30 who received the YFV17D yellow fever vaccine.

The chain is built from TRBV27 and TRBJ1-5; the D gene is possibly TRBD1 (5 bases). Looked up from germline, CDR1 is MNHEY and CDR2 is SMNVEV (reference sequence). This CDR3 region has 15 residues. Trimming left V 6 bases short and J 4 bases short, with 16 bases between. The CDR3 DNA reads as TGTGCCAGCAGCTCCGGGACGAGCAGAAATCAGCCCCAGCATTTT. Translation: CASSSGTSRNQPQHF.

This clonotype was detected only a few times. The chain carries TRBV20-1 and TRBJ1-2; D possibly corresponds to TRBD1 (5 bases). Trimming pared 6 bases from V and 6 bases from J, leaving 17 bases between. This CDR3 is built from 13 residues. The germline gives CDR1 DFQATT, CDR2 SNEGSKA (reference sequence). CDR3 sequence: CSADRDRIDGYTF. For the CDR3, the DNA is TGCAGTGCGGACCGGGACCGAATCGATGGCTACACCTTC.

This clonotype was seen many times. The chain recombines TRBV10-3 with TRBJ2-5; a possible D gene is TRBD1 (6 bases). CDR1 is ENHRY and CDR2 is SYGVKD in the germline V gene. The CDR3 sequence is 13 residues long. Trimming took off 6 bases at V and 4 bases at J, with 12 bases between the two ends. The DNA of the CDR3 is TGTGCCATCAGAGGCAGGGGAGTAGAGACCCAGTACTTC. It is translated as CAIRGRGVETQYF.

This clonotype was found a few times. This chain links TRBV5-1 with TRBJ2-5; D possibly matches TRBD1 or TRBD2 (5 bases each). The V gene lost 0 bases and the J gene lost 1 base, with 13 bases spanning the gap. The CDR3 contains 16 residues. CDR1 is SGHRS, CDR2 YFSETQ, per germline. CDR3 nucleotides: TGCGCCAGCAGCTTGGTGGGGGTTTCGTCCCAAGAGACCCAGTACTTC. The encoded protein is CASSLVGVSSQETQYF.

The sample holds a few counts of this clonotype. The chain has TRBV9 and TRBJ2-4; 8 positions match TRBD1. CDR1 SGDLS and CDR2 YYNGEE come from the germline V gene. Losses at the gene ends were 0 bases for V and 5 bases for J; bases not matched to a gene: 1. The CDR3 extends over 14 amino acids. The CDR3 bases are TGTGCCAGCAGCGTAGCGGACAGGGAAAACATTCAGTACTTC. Translation: CASSVADRENIQYF.

This clonotype was recorded a few times. The chain combines TRBV11-2 with TRBJ1-2; 7 bases match TRBD1. The CDR3 extends over 13 amino acids. Per the germline V gene, CDR1 is SGHAT and CDR2 is FQNNGV. The junction had 9 bases not matched to a gene; V was cut back by 0 bases and J by 14 bases. CDR3 region: CASSLERGGGRTF. CDR3 in DNA: TGTGCCAGCAGCTTAGAAAGGGGAGGGGGCAGAACCTTC.